This entry is about one T cell receptor beta chain. Profiling relied on immunoSEQ multiplex PCR, and the TCRdb table lists in-frame clones only, not all of them. The table has about 10,000 clones, 60% to 80% seen once. This sample was taken from a study of tissue T cells after allogeneic stem cell transplantation. Autopsy tissues spanned esophagus to rectum, liver, skin, and lymphoid organs including spleen. This TCR was recovered from a male donor at least 60 years old with lung cancer. The source was tissue from the stomach, collected at autopsy.

The CDR3 DNA follows: TGTGCCTGGAGTGTTGACAGTAGGAATTCACCCCTCCACTTT. Amino acids: CAWSVDSRNSPLHF. The chain carries TRBV30 and TRBJ1-6, with D possibly being TRBD1 (5 bases). The CDR3 loop spans 14 amino acids. Trimming pared 0 bases from V and 7 bases from J, leaving 10 bases between. Germline CDR1 reads GTSNPN; CDR2 reads SVGIG (reference sequence).